The clone carrying this TCR beta chain was counted between two and nine times. What it binds is not known. The data originate from a study of T cell responses to AZD1222 COVID-19 vaccine. Germline V lookup: CDR1 SNHLY, CDR2 FYNNEI. The V end lost 6 bases, the J end lost 2 bases, and 13 bases lay between the germline ends. This CDR3 spans 14 amino acids. The table came from immunoSEQ multiplex PCR; TCRdb's copy has only in-frame clones and leaves some out. Of fewer than 95,000 clones listed, about 89% are singletons. Findings of the study overall: Seropositive AZD1222 recipients at baseline numbered only six or seven. The sample set comprised mostly white British donors with more females, and clonal diversity was possibly underestimated. Of spike-specific TCRs, nearly half reportedly target regions left unmutated in variants.

The TCR originated in an adult who received the AZD1222 COVID-19 vaccine. The sequences come from peripheral blood, collected 28 days after the second AZD1222 dose. The chain joins TRBV2 to TRBJ1-2, with a possible D match to TRBD1 (6 bases). The CDR3 DNA is TGTGCCAGCAGGGGGTGGACAGAGAACTATGGCTACACCTTC. It translates to CASRGWTENYGYTF.